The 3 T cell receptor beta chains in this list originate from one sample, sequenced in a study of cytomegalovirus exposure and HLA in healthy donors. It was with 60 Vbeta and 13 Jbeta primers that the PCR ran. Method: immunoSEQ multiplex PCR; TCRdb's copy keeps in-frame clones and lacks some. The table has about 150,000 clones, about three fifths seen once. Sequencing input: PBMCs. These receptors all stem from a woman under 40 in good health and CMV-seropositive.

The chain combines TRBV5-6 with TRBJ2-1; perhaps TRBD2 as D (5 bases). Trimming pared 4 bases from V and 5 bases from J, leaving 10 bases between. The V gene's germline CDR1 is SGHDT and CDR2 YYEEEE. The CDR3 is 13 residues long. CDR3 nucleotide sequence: TGTGCCAGCAGCGGTAGGGAGAACAATGAGCAGTTCTTC. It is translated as CASSGRENNEQFF.

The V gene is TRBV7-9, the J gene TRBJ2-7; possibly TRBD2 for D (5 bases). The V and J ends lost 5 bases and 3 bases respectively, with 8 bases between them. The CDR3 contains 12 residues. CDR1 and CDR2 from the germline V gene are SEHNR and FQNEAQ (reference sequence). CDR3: CASSLRGYEQYF. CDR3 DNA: TGTGCCAGCAGCCTTCGGGGCTACGAGCAGTACTTC.

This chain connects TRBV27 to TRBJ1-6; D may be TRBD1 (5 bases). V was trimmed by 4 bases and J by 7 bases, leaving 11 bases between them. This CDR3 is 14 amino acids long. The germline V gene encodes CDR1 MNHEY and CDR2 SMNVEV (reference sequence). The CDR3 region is CASSSRVINSPLHF. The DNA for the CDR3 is TGTGCCAGCAGTTCCAGGGTAATCAATTCACCCCTCCACTTT.